The entry that follows covers one TCR beta chain sequence. CDR1 and CDR2 from the germline V gene are SQVTM and ANQGSEA. The CDR3 spans 16 residues. The V gene lost 3 bases and the J gene lost 2 bases, with 20 bases spanning the gap. This sample is part of a study of blood T cells in healthy people across ages. Through a sample-barcoded 5' primer and a J-beta primer mix, a second PCR was run for about 6 to 11 cycles. TCRdb fed the 5' RACE reads into MiXCR, producing one record per CDR3 protein. The sample carries roughly 680,000 distinct CDR3 sequences, about half recorded once. The chain recombines TRBV29-1 with TRBJ2-7; D tentatively fits TRBD1 or TRBD2 (5 bases each). The receptor was derived from an older woman in good health. The sequenced sample consisted of blood. DNA for the CDR3: TGCAGCGTTGAGGGGGTGCGTTATGGGATAGCCTACGAGCAGTACTTC. Translation gives CSVEGVRYGIAYEQYF.